Listed below are T cell receptor beta chains from one sample, sequenced in a study of radiation and T cells in renal cell carcinoma. Profiled with immunoSEQ multiplex PCR; TCRdb holds only in-frame clones, not every one. Of about 95,000 clones in the sample, 75% to 90% were seen once. Sequencing used blood, obtained from a patient whose treatment included radiotherapy and nephrectomy. Source of these receptors: a man aged 45-60 years with renal cell carcinoma. Each CDR3 is given with its conserved first and last residue. D genes are given only for firm matches. Only some rows state a clone size, as once, few, many or a class for expanded clones.

.	TRBV2	TRBJ1-5	TRBD1	TGTGCCAGCAAGGGACAGCCCAATCAGCCCCAGCATTTT	CASKGQPNQPQHF
few	TRBV7-9	TRBJ2-1	.	TGTGCCAGCAGCTTGTTCAATGAGCAGTTCTTC	CASSLFNEQFF
.	TRBV7-3	TRBJ2-3	.	TGTGCCAGCAGCTTAAGTTCCAGTCAAAGCACAGATACGCAGTATTTT	CASSLSSSQSTDTQYF
.	TRBV7-2	TRBJ2-5	.	TGTGCCAGCAGCCTGCAAGAGACCCAGTACTTC	CASSLQETQYF
few	TRBV6-1	TRBJ1-3	.	TGTGCCAGCAGTGAAATCCCCTACTCTGGAAACACCATATATTTT	CASSEIPYSGNTIYF
.	TRBV4-1	TRBJ1-3	.	TGCGCCAGCAGCCAAGAACTGGGTCCGGCTGGAAACACCATATATTTT	CASSQELGPAGNTIYF
.	TRBV25-1	TRBJ2-5	TRBD2	TGTGCCAGCAGCGCCGGGACTAGCGGATTTCAAGAGACCCAGTACTTC	CASSAGTSGFQETQYF
.	TRBV11-2	TRBJ2-5	.	TGTGCCAGCAGCTTGGAAGGGACCCAGTACTTC	CASSLEGTQYF
.	TRBV10-3	TRBJ2-2	.	TGTGCCATCCCTACACGTGGGGGCCCCGGGGAGCTGTTTTTT	CAIPTRGGPGELFF
.	TRBV5-5	TRBJ1-4	.	TGTGCCAGCAGCTCTCGGGGGCTTGAGGAAAAACTGTTTTTT	CASSSRGLEEKLFF
.	TRBV18	TRBJ1-5	.	TGTGCCAGCTCACCACCGGGCGATAGCAATCAGCCCCAGCATTTT	CASSPPGDSNQPQHF
.	TRBV18	TRBJ1-1	.	TGTGCCAGCTGCCCGGGAGGGCGGACTGAAGCTTTCTTT	CASCPGGRTEAFF
.	TRBV7-2	TRBJ1-1	.	TGTGCCAGCAGCCCACAGGCGAACACTGAAGCTTTCTTT	CASSPQANTEAFF
.	TRBV28	TRBJ2-2	.	TGTGCCAGCAGTTCCGGGGAGCTGTTTTTT	CASSSGELFF
many	TRBV18	TRBJ1-1	.	TGTGCCAGCTCACCCTCTGGGGGATGGAACACTGAAGCTTTCTTT	CASSPSGGWNTEAFF
medium-sized	TRBV2	TRBJ1-2	.	TGTGCCAGCAGTGACGGGCAGGCTCTCTATGGCTACACCTTC	CASSDGQALYGYTF
.	TRBV5-4	TRBJ2-7	TRBD1	TGTGCCAGCAGCGTCGGTGGGCAGGGGGAAGGGTCCTACGAGCAGTACTTC	CASSVGGQGEGSYEQYF
.	TRBV7-2	TRBJ2-7	TRBD2	TGTGCCAGCAGCTTAGGACCGGGGGGGTCCACCTACGAGCAGTACTTC	CASSLGPGGSTYEQYF
.	TRBV28	TRBJ1-1	.	TGTGCCAGCAGGGGCGATGGGAACACTGAAGCTTTCTTT	CASRGDGNTEAFF
.	TRBV6-6	TRBJ2-7	TRBD1	TGTGCCAGCAGTCGGGACAGTGGCTCCTACGAGCAGTACTTC	CASSRDSGSYEQYF
.	TRBV11-1	TRBJ2-3	.	TGTGCCAGCAGCTCCTGGGGAGATACAGATACGCAGTATTTT	CASSSWGDTDTQYF
.	TRBV2	TRBJ1-6	.	TGTGCCAGCAGTACGGACAGCGATAATTCACCCCTCCACTTT	CASSTDSDNSPLHF
once	TRBV5-1	TRBJ2-7	.	TGCGCCAGCAGCTCGACCCTAGGAACCTACGAGCAGTACTTC	CASSSTLGTYEQYF
.	TRBV7-9	TRBJ2-1	.	TGTGCCAGCAGCTTTTACAAGGACAAGGGGAATGAGCAGTTCTTC	CASSFYKDKGNEQFF
.	TRBV5-1	TRBJ2-1	TRBD2	TGCGCCAGCAGCTTGGGAGGGACTAGCGGTTACAATGAGCAGTTCTTC	CASSLGGTSGYNEQFF
once	TRBV7-2	TRBJ2-1	.	TGTGCCAGCAGCCCGGGAACTGGGGTTAATGAGCAGTTCTTC	CASSPGTGVNEQFF
.	TRBV11-2	TRBJ2-2	.	TGTGCCAGCAGCTTTTGGGGGAACACCGGGGAGCTGTTTTTT	CASSFWGNTGELFF
.	TRBV5-4	TRBJ2-5	TRBD1	TGTGCCAGCAGCTTACGACAGGGTAAAGAGACCCAGTACTTC	CASSLRQGKETQYF
.	TRBV5-3	TRBJ2-2	.	TGTGCCAGAGAGGGGGACACCGGGGAGCTGTTTTTT	CAREGDTGELFF
.	TRBV2	TRBJ1-4	.	TGTGCCAGCCGGTCGTCGGGAGAAGAAAAACTGTTTTTT	CASRSSGEEKLFF
once	TRBV27	TRBJ2-7	TRBD1	TGTGCCAGCAGACGCGGACAGGGCTCCTACGAGCAGTACTTC	CASRRGQGSYEQYF
.	TRBV7-8	TRBJ1-3	.	TGTGCCAGCAGCCAAGCCGCCGGGGGGGCGCGTGGAAACACCATATATTTT	CASSQAAGGARGNTIYF
.	TRBV5-1	TRBJ2-7	.	TGCGCCAGCAGCTTGGCCCTATCCTACGAGCAGTACTTC	CASSLALSYEQYF
.	TRBV25-1	TRBJ2-5	.	TGTGCCAGCAGTGACTACAGTCAAGAGACCCAGTACTTC	CASSDYSQETQYF
.	TRBV5-6	TRBJ2-5	TRBD2	TGTGCCAGCTCTACTAGCGGGAGTATGCAGACCCAGTACTTC	CASSTSGSMQTQYF